This T cell receptor beta chain was captured by sequencing in a study of T cells in localized non-small cell lung cancer (TCRdb year 2020). As for the study more broadly: T cell repertoires of 200 to 250 early-stage NSCLC patients were analyzed, with tumors being compared against uninvolved tumor-adjacent lungs. All 240 or so NSCLC patients in the cohort were treatment-naive and had localized lung tumors that were resected. NSCLC patients had a mean age of approximately 70 years, and around 130 were male and about 98 female.

At diagnosis, tumor, uninvolved tumor-adjacent lung and peripheral blood were collected and then preserved as a mix of FFPE and fresh-frozen material. Blood samples were analyzed as peripheral blood mononuclear cells for TCR repertoire profiling. Overall study outcomes, separate from this receptor: Higher T cell density in blood was associated with longer overall survival, whereas higher clonality in adjacent lung was associated with shorter survival. Multi-region tumor sequencing was not performed, so intratumor heterogeneity could not be excluded. Uninvolved tumor-adjacent lung showed the highest T cell clonality, higher than tumor, which suggests more focused antigenic responses in the uninvolved tumor-adjacent lung. Since the design was exploratory, TCR variables were selected using unadjusted p-values with no false-discovery rate correction. A median of around 50 of the top 100 tumor clones turned up in the paired uninvolved adjacent lung, and approximately 30 of those clones also ranked among the top 100 of that same adjacent lung.

TCR beta CDR3 regions were sequenced from DNA using the immunoSEQ Assay. The authors' analysis ran thus. To compute T cell density, TCR beta template counts were normalized to usable DNA, which was estimated by amplifying housekeeping genes. The preseqR package was used to estimate richness by extrapolating to 400,000 templates for PBMC samples and to 120,000 templates for tissue samples. Clonality was calculated as one minus Pielou's evenness. To identify tissue-enriched TCRs, differential abundance testing was run on productive amino-acid clonotypes with a minimum total count of 5 and an alpha of 0.1. Repertoire overlap between compartments was quantified with the Jaccard Index and Morisita Overlap Index. GLIPH clustered TCR beta CDR3s with public tetramer-defined viral CDR3s; viral motifs required at least three viral sequences plus V-gene enrichment. Held by TCRdb, this immuneACCESS table contains in-frame sequences only and omits some clones. Under half of the omission traces to an unresolved V gene where checked; the cause of the rest is unknown. V and J calls plus clone size are reproduced from that table; the DNA served to infer D and trimming. The sample table holds 50,000 to 70,000 clones, of which 81% were seen once. The ten biggest clones cover 4.7% of the sample.

As concerns this clone: The antigen this receptor binds is unknown. One base away there is no much larger clone; base qualities are not given.

Spanning cysteine to phenylalanine, the CDR3 consists of 14 amino acids. The DNA shown is the 42-base CDR3, in frame from base 1. V loses 0 bases at its end and J loses 3 bases; junction bases beyond the gene matches: 0. The germline V gene encodes CDR1 LGHNA and CDR2 YNFKEQ. The rearranged chain carries TRBV4-2 and TRBJ2-3; 7 junctional bases match TRBD2. This clonotype was obtained from a man between 40 and 70 years old with stage II lung adenocarcinoma. The sample consisted of PBMCs, taken before any cancer treatment. The sequenced DNA: TGTGCCAGCAGCCAAGAGGGAGGGACAGATACGCAGTATTTT. It codes for CASSQEGGTDTQYF.